Listed below are T cell receptor beta chains from one sample, sequenced in a study of cytomegalovirus exposure and HLA in healthy donors. Sequenced by immunoSEQ multiplex PCR; TCRdb stores in-frame clones only, minus some. The data show 150,000 to 200,000 clones, over 75% seen once. Material: PBMCs. These receptors all come from a woman in her forties or fifties in good health and CMV-seropositive. Each CDR3 is given with its conserved first and last residue. The D gene is left open where the match is weak. The listing skips clone size in some rows; elsewhere it reads once, few, many or a size class.

v_gene,j_gene,abundance,d_gene,CDR3nt,CDR3aa
TRBV7-6,TRBJ2-5,-,TRBD1,TGTGCCAGCAGCTTCCCCCGGACAGGGCTGGCAGAGACCCAGTACTTC,CASSFPRTGLAETQYF
TRBV15,TRBJ1-6,-,-,TGTGCCACCAGCAGAGATGGCTCACCCCTCCACTTT,CATSRDGSPLHF
TRBV9,TRBJ2-5,-,-,TGTGCCAGCAGCGTCCGGACAGAAGAGACCCAGTACTTC,CASSVRTEETQYF
TRBV2,TRBJ1-1,-,-,TGTGCCAGCAGTGAACTTCCCCCGGACACTGAAGCTTTCTTT,CASSELPPDTEAFF
TRBV27,TRBJ1-2,-,-,TGTGCCAGCAGTTTATTGGACACTAACTATGGCTACACCTTC,CASSLLDTNYGYTF
TRBV19,TRBJ2-3,-,TRBD2,TGTGCCAGTAGTATGCTAGCGGGGGGGCCGAGTACGCAGTATTTT,CASSMLAGGPSTQYF
TRBV13,TRBJ2-3,-,TRBD2,TGTGCCAGCAGCCAAAGCGGACTAGCGGACACAGATACGCAGTATTTT,CASSQSGLADTDTQYF
TRBV6-6,TRBJ2-7,-,-,TGTGCCAGCATCCAACGGGAAGGGAACGAGCAGTACTTC,CASIQREGNEQYF
TRBV7-9,TRBJ2-3,-,TRBD2,TGTGCCAGCATCCCCCCCGGGGGGTGGGCAGATACGCAGTATTTT,CASIPPGGWADTQYF
TRBV6-5,TRBJ2-7,few,TRBD2,TGTGCCAGCAACCCGCAGGGACTAGCGGGAGGCGAGCAGTACTTC,CASNPQGLAGGEQYF
TRBV5-1,TRBJ1-1,-,TRBD1,TGCGCCAGCAGCCCCCGGACAGGGGGTGAAGCTTTCTTT,CASSPRTGGEAFF
TRBV10-1,TRBJ2-1,-,TRBD2,TGCGCCAGCAGTCCCGGGACTAACCCCTACAATGAGCAGTTCTTC,CASSPGTNPYNEQFF
TRBV5-4,TRBJ1-1,-,-,TGTGCCAGCAGCCCTCGGTCAGGGAACACTGAAGCTTTCTTT,CASSPRSGNTEAFF
TRBV12-5,TRBJ2-7,-,-,TGTGCTAGTGGTTTTGGCGGGGCGACCTACGAGCAGTACTTC,CASGFGGATYEQYF
TRBV7-9,TRBJ2-3,-,-,TGTGCCAGCAGCTTGGCAGCCTATCGCTCTAGGGGTACGCAGTATTTT,CASSLAAYRSRGTQYF
TRBV28,TRBJ2-7,-,TRBD1,TGTGCCAGCAGTTTGACTGACAGGGGCGAGCAGTACTTC,CASSLTDRGEQYF
TRBV4-2,TRBJ2-3,few,-,TGTGCCAGCAGCCAAAAAAGTGTGCGGGACCGGAAATCAGATACGCAGTATTTT,CASSQKSVRDRKSDTQYF
TRBV5-6,TRBJ2-5,-,TRBD2,TGTGCCAGCAGCCCGCGGGGGGCCGGAGAGACCCAGTACTTC,CASSPRGAGETQYF
TRBV5-1,TRBJ2-1,few,TRBD1,TGCGCCAGCAGTTTTTTTCAGGGGGCCCCCTATGAGCAGTTCTTC,CASSFFQGAPYEQFF
TRBV7-2,TRBJ1-1,-,-,TGTGCCAGCAGCTTCCTAGGAGGGTTGAACACTGAAGCTTTCTTT,CASSFLGGLNTEAFF
TRBV19,TRBJ1-6,-,-,TGTGCCAGTAGTATCGCGGTTAATTCACCCCTCCACTTT,CASSIAVNSPLHF
TRBV7-7,TRBJ2-3,-,TRBD2,TGTGCTAGCAGCTTATTCGGGGGGAGGCCAGATACGCAGTATTTT,CASSLFGGRPDTQYF
TRBV9,TRBJ1-4,-,-,TGTGCCAGCAGCGTAGGGGAAAGGGAGCTGGAAAAACTGTTTTTT,CASSVGERELEKLFF
TRBV4-3,TRBJ1-2,-,-,TGCGCCAGCAGCCCGTGGGGTGGGGGACTTCAAAGGAGTGGCTACACCTTC,CASSPWGGGLQRSGYTF
TRBV27,TRBJ1-1,-,TRBD1,TGTGCCAGCAGTTACTCCCCGGGACAGGGTACCATGAACACTGAAGCTTTCTTT,CASSYSPGQGTMNTEAFF
TRBV4-2,TRBJ2-3,-,TRBD2,TGTGCCAGCAGCCAAGGTGGGACTAGCGGGGCAGATACGCAGTATTTT,CASSQGGTSGADTQYF
TRBV2,TRBJ1-2,-,TRBD1,TGTGCCAGCAGCAAGACAGGGGCAGAAATCGATGGCTACACCTTC,CASSKTGAEIDGYTF
TRBV7-6,TRBJ1-4,-,-,TGTGCCAGCAGCCCATCGGTTCGGGGGAAAGAAAAACTGTTTTTT,CASSPSVRGKEKLFF
TRBV10-3,TRBJ1-6,once,-,TGTGCCATCAGTCCCTTGGGGAAGGGGCCTAATTCACCCCTCCACTTT,CAISPLGKGPNSPLHF
TRBV19,TRBJ2-3,-,TRBD2,TGTGCCAGTAGTAGAAGGGGAGCGGGAAACACAGATACGCAGTATTTT,CASSRRGAGNTDTQYF
TRBV27,TRBJ2-6,-,TRBD2,TGTGCCAGCAGTCCTATCATACTAGCGGGAACTGGGGCCAACGTCCTGACTTTC,CASSPIILAGTGANVLTF
TRBV7-8,TRBJ2-6,-,-,TGTGCCAGCAGCTTATTTGTTTCAACTGGGGCCAACGTCCTGACTTTC,CASSLFVSTGANVLTF
TRBV7-6,TRBJ2-7,-,TRBD2,TGTGCCAGCAGCTTAGCGGGCGGGAGCGACGAGCAGTACTTC,CASSLAGGSDEQYF
TRBV14,TRBJ2-3,-,-,TGTGCCAGCAGCCAAGACAGGGGTGATACGCAGTATTTT,CASSQDRGDTQYF